The next 2 T cell receptor beta chains were all read from a single sample in a study of CD8 T cells in Susac syndrome. RNA, at roughly 0.45 to 1 ug, was reverse transcribed with random hexamers. TCRdb itself ran the immunoSEQ multiplex PCR reads through MiXCR, one entry per CDR3 protein. The table has 250,000 to 300,000 distinct CDR3 sequences, 85% seen once. Specimen: CD8+ T cells from PBMCs. The receptor source for this set is a human donor with multiple sclerosis.

This clonotype has only one observation. This chain joins TRBV6-2 or TRBV6-3 and TRBJ1-5, with D possibly being TRBD1 (5 bases). CDR3 size: 16 residues. V shed 5 bases and J shed 1 base, with 15 bases lying between them. Germline assignment: CDR1 MNHEY and CDR2 SVGEGT. The CDR3 DNA follows: TGTGCCAGCAGTATGGACAACCCAGCCAGCAATCAGCCCCAGCATTTT. Translating it yields CASSMDNPASNQPQHF.

The genes are TRBV27 and TRBJ1-1, with D tentatively TRBD1 (5 bases). Germline loops: CDR1 MNHEY, CDR2 SMNVEV (reference sequence). V was cut by 3 bases and J by 2 bases, with 19 bases left in between. The CDR3 sequence is 17 residues long. This CDR3 reads CASSFLRGEGINTEAFF. CDR3 nucleotides: TGTGCCAGCAGTTTTCTGAGGGGTGAGGGTATCAACACTGAAGCTTTCTTT.